This is a list of T cell receptor beta chains from one sample in a study of human T cells and chemical hapten exposure. One entry per CDR3 protein, called by TCRdb with MiXCR from the RACE reads. Counted here are a few hundred thousand distinct CDR3 sequences, around 6% occurring once; the ten biggest clones make up about 5%. The sample consisted of whole blood, taken in connection with sensitization to the hapten diphenylcyclopropenone (DPC). These receptors all stem from a woman in her late teens or twenties with alopecia areata. Some clones in this sample may be carry-over from other donors' samples. CDR3s include the opening cysteine and the closing phenylalanine or tryptophan. A D gene is named only where the DNA matches it firmly. A row's size may be missing; if present it is once, few, many or a size class.

many,NA,TRBV7-2,TRBJ1-5,CASSLGSTINQPQHF
few,TRBD1,TRBV6-5,TRBJ2-2,CASSYGTGATGELFF
NA,TRBD2,TRBV7-3,TRBJ2-5,CASSPTSDEETQYF
many,NA,TRBV6-5,TRBJ2-3,CASSYSLGGTDTQYF
few,NA,TRBV7-2,TRBJ2-1,CASSLFSGNEQFF
many,NA,TRBV5-6,TRBJ1-5,CASSLTGQLNQPQHF
many,NA,TRBV6-2/TRBV6-3,TRBJ1-1,CASSWGDVAMNTEAFF
few,TRBD1,TRBV7-9,TRBJ2-7,CASSPPGTGTFYEQYF
few,TRBD2,TRBV10-2,TRBJ2-3,CASSDPAGTSGTDTQYF
NA,TRBD1,TRBV27,TRBJ1-1,CASSIGTGGGTAAFF
few,NA,TRBV2,TRBJ1-1,CASSFTVNDPEAFF
many,TRBD2,TRBV7-2,TRBJ2-1,CASSLGTSGPQLFF
few,TRBD2,TRBV20-1,TRBJ2-3,CSARDGLVPDTQYF
few,TRBD2,TRBV20-1,TRBJ2-2,CSAVSGGAGTGELFF